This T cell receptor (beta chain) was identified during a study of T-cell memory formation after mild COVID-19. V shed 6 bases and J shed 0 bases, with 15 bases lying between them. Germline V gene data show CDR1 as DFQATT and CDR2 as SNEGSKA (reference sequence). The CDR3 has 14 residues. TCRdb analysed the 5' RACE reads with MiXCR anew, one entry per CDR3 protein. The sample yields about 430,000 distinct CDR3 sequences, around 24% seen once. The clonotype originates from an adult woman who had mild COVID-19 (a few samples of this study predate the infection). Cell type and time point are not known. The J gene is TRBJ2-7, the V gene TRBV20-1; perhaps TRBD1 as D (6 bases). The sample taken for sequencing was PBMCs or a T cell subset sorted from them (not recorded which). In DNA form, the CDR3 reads TGCAGTGCGGTCGGGACAAGTAGCTCCTACGAGCAGTACTTC. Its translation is CSAVGTSSSYEQYF.